This T cell receptor beta chain was observed in a study of identical twins. The study, taken as a whole, reports: Abundant beta clonotypes from cord blood bore fewer insertions; memory repertoires lacked this pattern. Low generation-probability sequences were in excess among twin-shared out-of-frame alpha sequences. It was out-of-frame TCR alpha sharing in monozygotic twins that models underestimated.

V lost 5 bases and J lost 6, with 13 bases in between. CDR3 size: 14 residues. After template switching added a universal primer site, the resulting cDNA carried unique molecular identifiers. TCRdb recomputed calls from the 5' RACE reads with MiXCR, one row per CDR3 protein. The table lists some 500,000 distinct CDR3 sequences, more than 9% of them singletons. This clonotype has just a few counts. What it recognizes is unknown. This sample was shared with a second study, whose subject was yellow fever vaccine responses in identical twins.

The chain has TRBV12-3 or TRBV12-4 and TRBJ2-2, with D unclear. The sample consisted of PBMCs. This TCR derives from a woman younger than 30 in good health. CDR3 loop: CASSPSWGAGELFF. In DNA form, the CDR3 reads TGTGCCAGCAGTCCAAGTTGGGGTGCCGGGGAGCTGTTTTTT.